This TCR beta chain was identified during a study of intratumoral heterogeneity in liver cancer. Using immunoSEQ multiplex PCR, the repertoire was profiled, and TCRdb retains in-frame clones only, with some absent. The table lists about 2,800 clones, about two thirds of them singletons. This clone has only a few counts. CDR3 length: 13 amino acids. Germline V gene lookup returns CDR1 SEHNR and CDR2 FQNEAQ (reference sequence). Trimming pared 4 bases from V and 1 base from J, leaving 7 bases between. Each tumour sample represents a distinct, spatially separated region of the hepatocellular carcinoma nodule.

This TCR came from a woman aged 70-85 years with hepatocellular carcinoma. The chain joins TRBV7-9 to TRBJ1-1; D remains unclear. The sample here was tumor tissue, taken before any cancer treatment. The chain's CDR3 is CASSSSRNTEAFF. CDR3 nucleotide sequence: TGTGCCAGCAGCTCCAGCAGGAACACTGAAGCTTTCTTT.